The sequence of this T cell receptor (beta chain) was determined in a study of technical replicates of blood from a few donors. The assay was immunoSEQ multiplex PCR, and TCRdb's table has in-frame clones only and misses some. The sample holds more than 45,000 clones, 91% seen once. Germline values: CDR1 MNHNY, CDR2 SVGAGI (reference sequence). CDR3 length: 15 amino acids. With 7 bases clipped from V and 7 bases from J, the junction kept 15 bases outside the gene matches. The chain joins TRBV6-6 to TRBJ2-7, with 8 nucleotides matching TRBD2. The source of this sequence is a human donor in good health. Some clones in this sample may be carry-over from other donors' samples. The sequencing sample was made of PBMCs. CDR3 sequence reads: CASIPGSGSIREQYF. The CDR3 coding sequence is TGTGCCAGCATACCGGGGAGCGGGAGCATCAGGGAGCAGTACTTC.